This T cell receptor (beta chain) was found in a study of cytomegalovirus exposure and HLA in healthy donors (dated by TCRdb to the late 2010s). Regarding the study in general: In an earlier analysis of 450 to 750 of the donors, 276 Gb of sequence data and 95 million to 130 million unique TCR beta sequences from about 190 million T cells were reported. An early release covering roughly 640 HLA-typed donors comprised 300 to 350 gigabases of sequencing data and 85 million to 100 million unique TCR sequences. Of the approximately 400 genotyped donors, roughly 85% fell in the genetic ancestry cluster associated with self-reported Caucasian donors. The aim of the study was to test whether cataloging public T cell receptors could identify signatures of past pathogen exposure. The T cell repertoires of around 670 subjects were profiled by immunosequencing and related to cytomegalovirus serostatus. Besides the first cohort of hundreds of subjects, a separate validation cohort made up of 90 to 150 different subjects was used. To predict cytomegalovirus infection status, the study combined high-throughput TCR immunosequencing, statistical association of individual TCRs with disease status, and machine learning. A later analysis re-examined previously published TCR beta repertoires from more than 650 donors and added high-resolution HLA genotyping to investigate patterns of TCR occurrence. The later analysis used no new phenotypic data to find candidate immune exposures, relying instead on TCR beta sequences and their occurrence across donors. To decide whether each TCR beta V gene segment behaved as functional or pseudogenic, an earlier analysis of fewer than 750 of the donors relied on high-throughput TCR beta sequencing. Donor age, sex, ethnicity and CMV serostatus were collected together with the repertoire data. A later genetic analysis used genome-wide SNP genotypes for 398 of the 666 donors, treating that subset as a discovery cohort. Every repertoire in the discovery cohort had been generated on one and the same sequencing platform. Both class I and class II loci were covered by HLA typing, at four-digit resolution. The number of typed donors differed by locus: 629-630 for A, B, C, DRB1 and DQB1; approximately 520 for DQA1; 606 for DPA1; and 400 to 480 for DPB1. Because of strong linkage in the cohort, five DR-DQ haplotypes were treated as single units for association and clustering. On average, over 200,000 unique TCR beta nucleotide sequences were sequenced per donor among 398 genotyped donors of the cohort, with around 19% of those sequences being non-productive.

General findings and caveats noted by the study authors: The study listed 164 TCR beta chains as associated with cytomegalovirus. Because HLA typing was missing for some donors at each locus, association tests included only the typed subset. Cytomegalovirus status was reported to be diagnosed by the classifier with high specificity and sensitivity in both the original and validation cohorts. In an earlier analysis of 500 to 650 of the donors, most TCR beta V segments appeared in productive rearrangements about 90% or about 30% of the time, broadly matching IMGT annotations. Compared with the approximately 670-donor mean, donors in an Asian-associated ancestry cluster had fewer N-insertions in productive TCRs, according to a later genetic analysis. Assigning TCR associations to individual alleles was difficult when HLA alleles, especially DR and DQ, strongly co-occurred. Immune exposure information for the cohort was limited to CMV serostatus. Because the 87-base-pair reads could not distinguish some IMGT-functional V segments, including TRBV6-2 and TRBV6-3, those segments were excluded. A later analysis associated 16,951 TCR beta sequences with specific HLA alleles at a false discovery rate of 0.05. A further reported finding was that TCR beta sequences accurately predicted the HLA-A and HLA-B alleles for most subjects in the first cohort. Correlated functional status among segregating V segments might be attributable to linkage disequilibrium, but an unknown experimental factor could not be ruled out. A later analysis found that HLA-associated TCR beta chains were more clonally expanded and had lower generation probabilities than equally common non-associated chains. Three of the identified cytomegalovirus-associated TCR beta chains were confirmed in vitro to be specific for cytomegalovirus antigens. According to a later analysis, TCR association rates differed among HLA loci, with DRB1 alleles showing the most associated TCRs and HLA-C alleles showing the fewest. The presence/absence analyses assumed that sequencing depth was roughly uniform across donors, and that assumption may not be true. It was suggested by the authors that the approach could potentially be generalized to other disease states and immunological phenotypes. While some public TCRs were present in many individuals, most TCR sequences turned up only very rarely across donors. In this cohort, only TCR beta chains were sequenced, and detectable features were limited by the absence of alpha or paired-chain data. Most CMV-associated TCR beta chains appeared to be HLA-restricted in a later analysis, and the HLA associations seemed to be driven largely by CMV exposure. According to a later analysis, parvovirus B19, influenza, CMV and Epstein-Barr virus appeared linked to several top co-occurrence clusters. The sequencing pipeline was judged likely to have produced a cluster of highly shared sequence variants as a technical artifact. In a later genetic analysis, a missense DCLRE1C variant was associated with V-gene and J-gene trimming of TCR beta chains, and the association was replicated in an independent cohort. Roughly 15 rarely observed V segments, including chromosome 9 orphons, were excluded from the earlier analysis of approximately 500 of the donors because counts were too low.

Compared with germline, V lacks 5 bases and J lacks 2 bases; bases without a gene match: 5. Sequences SEHNR (CDR1) and FQNEAQ (CDR2) are obtained from the germline V gene (reference sequence). The CDR3 measures 16 amino acids from cysteine to phenylalanine. Left in the record is the CDR3 DNA by itself, 48 bases read in frame from the first base. In total, about 650 healthy bone marrow donors made up the cohort. Cohort members were all nominally healthy when sampled, although unrecorded immune exposures were likely present. The donor tested CMV seronegative and was one of the 352 seronegative cohort members. Each donor provided a peripheral blood sample, and peripheral blood mononuclear cells were used for TCR beta sequencing. The Qiagen DNeasy Blood Extraction Kit was used to extract genomic DNA from the blood cell samples. In the case of this clone: No antigen is known for it. Base qualities are not at hand, and no much larger clone is one base apart.

Receptor libraries were prepared by the immunoSEQ multiplex PCR assay. For the multiplex PCR, a mixture combining 60 forward primers for TCR Vbeta segments and 13 reverse primers for TCR Jbeta segments was used. The CDR3 region of rearranged TCR beta genes was amplified from genomic DNA with a multiplex PCR assay. The Illumina HiSeq System was used to sequence the amplified TCR beta libraries as 87-base-pair reads. On the authors' methods: In a later analysis, roughly 80 million unique TCR beta chains were counted across the roughly 610 repertoires, and around 11 million of these chains were shared by at least two donors. To remove PCR and sequencing errors, raw reads were error-corrected and collapsed into unique sequences using a nearest-neighbor algorithm that merged closely related sequences. CDR3 sequences were aligned to IMGT reference sequences to assign V, D and J gene segments. For a sequence to be retained, at least a six-nucleotide match to both a V gene segment and a J gene segment was required. Rearrangements were classified as productive when the CDR3 lacked stop codons and remained in frame with V and J, and all other rearrangements were classified as non-productive. CDR3 was defined according to IMGT convention as the region running from the second conserved V-encoded cysteine to the conserved J-encoded phenylalanine. Sequences without an unambiguous match to a single V gene segment were excluded from the earlier analysis of approximately 560 of the donors. An earlier analysis of 587 of the donors classified V segments as functional when productive rearrangements were above 56.7% and as segregating when the standard deviation between donors was above 5%. A statistical classification framework was built to diagnose cytomegalovirus status from the catalog of TCR beta chain sequences. In a later analysis, V and J genes were assigned by comparing TCR nucleotide sequences against IMGT/GENE-DB human TR gene sequences. A later analysis assigned CDR3 sequences and most-parsimonious VDJ recombination scenarios with the TCRdist pipeline. In a later analysis, each TCR beta chain was defined by its CDR3 amino acid sequence together with its V-gene family, and reads lacking a unique V-gene family were excluded. A later analysis removed nearly 600 highly shared, low-generation-probability nucleotide sequences to deal with suspected cross-contamination and a sequencing artifact. In a later analysis, a clonal expansion index for each public chain was calculated from normalized within-repertoire ranks of inferred template counts. In a later analysis, generation probabilities were computed with a VDJ recombination model fitted to out-of-frame rearrangements, and the resulting probabilities were checked against IGoR. Hypergeometric tests were used in a later analysis to score TCR-TCR, TCR-HLA and TCR-CMV co-occurrence, with a repertoire-size bias correction applied to the TCR pairs. To estimate false discovery rates, a later analysis permuted the HLA or CMV assignments 20 times. A later analysis grouped co-occurring TCRs with DBSCAN, adding TCRdist sequence similarity when clustering within HLA-allele-positive subsets. Repertoires with fewer than 30,000 or more than 120,000 public chains, plus five repertoires with anomalous nucleotide sharing, were excluded from co-occurrence clustering. TCRdb re-hosts the immuneACCESS table, in-frame sequences only. Its copies lack some clones; in the studies checked, an unresolved V gene accounts for under half of them, and the cause for the rest is not known. The DNA gave D and trimming, while V, J and clone size come from that table. For this sample the table gives about 170,000 clones, of which roughly four fifths were detected only once. The ten largest clonotypes hold 1.5% to 2% of the sample.

The sequenced sample consisted of PBMCs. The rearrangement combines TRBV7-9 with TRBJ2-1, and 11 junctional nucleotides match TRBD2. The source is a woman aged 18-35 years in good health and CMV-seronegative. The sequence in DNA is TGTGCCAGCAGCCCCTCACTAGCGGGGGCCTACAATGAGCAGTTCTTC. Translation gives CASSPSLAGAYNEQFF.